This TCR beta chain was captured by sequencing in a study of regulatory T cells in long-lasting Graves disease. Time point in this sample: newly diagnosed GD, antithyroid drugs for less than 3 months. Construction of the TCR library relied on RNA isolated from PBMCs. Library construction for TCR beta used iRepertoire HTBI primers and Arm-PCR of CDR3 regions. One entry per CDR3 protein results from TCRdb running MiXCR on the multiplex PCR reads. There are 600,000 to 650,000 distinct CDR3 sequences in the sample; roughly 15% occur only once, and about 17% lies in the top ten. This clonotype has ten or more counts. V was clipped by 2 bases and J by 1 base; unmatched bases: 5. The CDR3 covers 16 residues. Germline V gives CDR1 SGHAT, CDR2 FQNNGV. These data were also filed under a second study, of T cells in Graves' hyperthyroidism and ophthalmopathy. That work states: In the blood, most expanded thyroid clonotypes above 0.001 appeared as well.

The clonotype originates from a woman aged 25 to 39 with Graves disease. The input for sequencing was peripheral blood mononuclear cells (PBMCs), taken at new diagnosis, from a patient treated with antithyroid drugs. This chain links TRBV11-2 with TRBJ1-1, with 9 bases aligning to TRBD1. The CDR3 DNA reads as TGTGCCAGCAGCTTATCCCGGGACAGGGCGAACACTGAAGCTTTCTTT. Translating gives CASSLSRDRANTEAFF.